This TCR beta chain was found in a study of OX40 agonist ivuxolimab in advanced cancers. TCRdb's copy holds only in-frame clones and misses some; the assay was immunoSEQ multiplex PCR. The repertoire consists of 50,000 to 65,000 clones, with roughly 84% occurring once and the leading ten covering around 12%. Trimming at V came to 5 bases and at J to 4 bases, leaving 7 bases not matched to a gene. The CDR3 sequence is 15 residues long. Germline assignment: CDR1 MDHEN and CDR2 SYDVKM. This specimen consisted of CD4+ or CD8+ T cells sorted from blood, obtained in a trial of the OX40 agonist ivuxolimab. This sequence originates from an adult with an advanced solid tumor such as melanoma, head and neck, liver or kidney cancer. This chain uses TRBV28 with TRBJ2-1; 8 bases fit TRBD2. The DNA for the CDR3 is TGTGCCAGCAGTAAACCGGGACTAGATTACAATGAGCAGTTCTTC. This codes for CASSKPGLDYNEQFF. The full variable domain, its missing parts supplied by reference TRBV28 and TRBJ2-1, is DVKVTQSSRYLVKRTGEKVFLECVQDMDHENMFWYRQDPGLGLRLIYFSYDVKMKEKGDIPEGYSVSREKKERFSLILESASTNQTSMYLCASSKPGLDYNEQFFGPGTRLTVL.